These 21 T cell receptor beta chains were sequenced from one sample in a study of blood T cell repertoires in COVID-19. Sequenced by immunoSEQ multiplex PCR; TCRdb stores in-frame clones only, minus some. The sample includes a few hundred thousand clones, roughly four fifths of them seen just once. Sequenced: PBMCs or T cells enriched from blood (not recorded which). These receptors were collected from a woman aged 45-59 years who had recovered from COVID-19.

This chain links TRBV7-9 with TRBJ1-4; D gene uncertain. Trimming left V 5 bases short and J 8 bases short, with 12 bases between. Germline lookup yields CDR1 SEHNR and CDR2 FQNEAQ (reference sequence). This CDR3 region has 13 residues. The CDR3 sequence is CASSRDLEEKLFF. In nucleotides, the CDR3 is TGTGCCAGCAGCCGCGACCTGGAGGAAAAACTGTTTTTT. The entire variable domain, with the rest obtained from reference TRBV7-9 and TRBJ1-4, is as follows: DTGVSQNPRHKITKRGQNVTFRCDPISEHNRLYWYRQTLGQGPEFLTYFQNEAQLEKSRLLSDRFSAERPKGSFSTLEIQRTEQGDSAMYLCASSRDLEEKLFFGSGTQLSVL.

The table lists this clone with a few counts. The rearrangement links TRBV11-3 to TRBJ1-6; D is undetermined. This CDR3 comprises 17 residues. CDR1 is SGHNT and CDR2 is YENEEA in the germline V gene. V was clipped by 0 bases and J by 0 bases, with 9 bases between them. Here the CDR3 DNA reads TGTGCCAGCAGCTTAGATGGAGTACTCTCCTATAATTCACCCCTCCACTTT. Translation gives CASSLDGVLSYNSPLHF.

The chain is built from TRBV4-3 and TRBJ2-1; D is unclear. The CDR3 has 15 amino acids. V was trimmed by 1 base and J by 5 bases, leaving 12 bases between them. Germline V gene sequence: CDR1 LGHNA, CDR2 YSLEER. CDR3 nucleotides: TGCGCCAGCAGCCAAGGATTGGGCAGAAACAATGAGCAGTTCTTC. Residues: CASSQGLGRNNEQFF.

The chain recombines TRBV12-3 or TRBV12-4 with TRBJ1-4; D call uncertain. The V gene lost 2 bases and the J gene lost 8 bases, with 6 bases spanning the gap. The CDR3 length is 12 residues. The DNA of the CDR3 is TGTGCCAGCAGTTTAATCGGGGAAAAACTGTTTTTT. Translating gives CASSLIGEKLFF.

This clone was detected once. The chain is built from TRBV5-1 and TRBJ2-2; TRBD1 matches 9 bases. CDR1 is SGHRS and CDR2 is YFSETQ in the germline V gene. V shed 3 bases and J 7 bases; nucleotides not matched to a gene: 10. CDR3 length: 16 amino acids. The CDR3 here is CASSWGQGRPHGELFF. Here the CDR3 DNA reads TGCGCCAGCAGCTGGGGACAGGGCCGTCCCCACGGGGAGCTGTTTTTT.

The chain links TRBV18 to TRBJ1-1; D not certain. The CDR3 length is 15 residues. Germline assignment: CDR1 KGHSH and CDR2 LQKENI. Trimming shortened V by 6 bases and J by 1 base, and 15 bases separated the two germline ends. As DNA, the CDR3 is TGTGCCAGCTCTCAGAGCACCCGAGGGAACACTGAAGCTTTCTTT. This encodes CASSQSTRGNTEAFF.

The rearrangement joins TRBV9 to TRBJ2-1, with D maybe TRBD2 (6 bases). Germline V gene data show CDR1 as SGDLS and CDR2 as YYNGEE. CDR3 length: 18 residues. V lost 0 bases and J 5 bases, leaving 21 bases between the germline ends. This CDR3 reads CASSVAAGQGGWDNEQFF. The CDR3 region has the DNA TGTGCCAGCAGCGTAGCTGCGGGGCAGGGTGGATGGGACAATGAGCAGTTCTTC.

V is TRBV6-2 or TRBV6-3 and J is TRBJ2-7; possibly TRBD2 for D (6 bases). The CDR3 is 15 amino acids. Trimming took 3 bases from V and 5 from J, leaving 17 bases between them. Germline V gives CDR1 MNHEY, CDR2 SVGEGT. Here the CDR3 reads CASSYGGTPLDEQYF. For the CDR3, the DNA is TGTGCCAGCAGTTATGGCGGGACCCCTCTCGACGAGCAGTACTTC.

In nucleotides, the CDR3 is TGTGCCAGTAGTATATCGGGAGCGGGATCCTACAATGAGCAGTTCTTC. Its protein product is CASSISGAGSYNEQFF. The genes are TRBV19 and TRBJ2-1; the match to TRBD2 covers 7 bases. The V segment lost 2 bases and the J segment 1 base; nucleotides outside the gene matches: 5. The CDR3 consists of 16 residues. CDR1 and CDR2 from the germline V gene are LNHDA and SQIVND (reference sequence). Supplemented by reference TRBV19 and TRBJ2-1, the full variable domain reads DGGITQSPKYLFRKEGQNVTLSCEQNLNHDAMYWYRQDPGQGLRLIYYSQIVNDFQKGDIAEGYSVSREKKESFPLTVTSAQKNPTAFYLCASSISGAGSYNEQFFGPGTRLTVL.

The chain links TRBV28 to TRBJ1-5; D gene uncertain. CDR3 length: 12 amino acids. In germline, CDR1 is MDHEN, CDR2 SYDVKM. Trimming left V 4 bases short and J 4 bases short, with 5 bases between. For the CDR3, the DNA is TGTGCCAGCAGTTCTCTAAATCAGCCCCAGCATTTT. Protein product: CASSSLNQPQHF.

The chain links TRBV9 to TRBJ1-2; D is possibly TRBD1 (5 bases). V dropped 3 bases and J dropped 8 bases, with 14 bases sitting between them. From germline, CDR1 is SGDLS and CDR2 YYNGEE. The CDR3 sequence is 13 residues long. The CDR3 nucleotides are TGTGCCAGCAGCGGAAGGGGCGCCGGGGGCTACACCTTC. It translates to CASSGRGAGGYTF.

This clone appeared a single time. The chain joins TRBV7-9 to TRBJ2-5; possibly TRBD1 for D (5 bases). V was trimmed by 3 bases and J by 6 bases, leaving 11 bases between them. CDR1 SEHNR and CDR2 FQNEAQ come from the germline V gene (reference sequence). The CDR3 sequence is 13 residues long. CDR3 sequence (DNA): TGTGCCAGCAGCTTCCAGGGCACCCAGACCCAGTACTTC. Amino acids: CASSFQGTQTQYF. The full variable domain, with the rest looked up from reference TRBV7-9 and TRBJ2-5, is DTGVSQNPRHKITKRGQNVTFRCDPISEHNRLYWYRQTLGQGPEFLTYFQNEAQLEKSRLLSDRFSAERPKGSFSTLEIQRTEQGDSAMYLCASSFQGTQTQYFGPGTRLLVL.

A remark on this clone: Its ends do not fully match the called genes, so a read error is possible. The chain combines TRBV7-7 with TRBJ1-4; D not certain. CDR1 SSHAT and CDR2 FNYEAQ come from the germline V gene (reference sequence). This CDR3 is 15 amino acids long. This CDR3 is CASSPSTARNEKLFF. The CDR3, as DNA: TGTGCTAGCAGCCCGAGCACAGCCCGTAATGAAAAACTGTTTTTT.

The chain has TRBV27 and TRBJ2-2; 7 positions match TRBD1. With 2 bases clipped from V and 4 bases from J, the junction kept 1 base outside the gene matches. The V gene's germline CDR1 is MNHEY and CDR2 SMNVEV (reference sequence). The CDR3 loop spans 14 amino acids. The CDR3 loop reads CASSLGQVTGELFF. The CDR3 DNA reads TGTGCCAGCAGTTTAGGACAGGTCACCGGGGAGCTGTTTTTT.

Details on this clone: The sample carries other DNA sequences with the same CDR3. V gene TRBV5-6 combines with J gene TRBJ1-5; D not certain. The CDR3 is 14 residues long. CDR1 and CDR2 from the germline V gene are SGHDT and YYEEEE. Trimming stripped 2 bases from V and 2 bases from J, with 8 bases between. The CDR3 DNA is TGTGCCAGCAGCTTATCCGGGGGCAATCAGCCCCAGCATTTT. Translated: CASSLSGGNQPQHF.

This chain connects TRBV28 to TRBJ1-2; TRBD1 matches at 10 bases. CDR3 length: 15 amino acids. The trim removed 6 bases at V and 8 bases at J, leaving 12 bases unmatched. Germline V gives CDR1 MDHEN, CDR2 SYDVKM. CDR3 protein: CASRVGAGTGVGYTF. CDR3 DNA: TGTGCCAGCAGGGTAGGAGCCGGGACAGGGGTCGGCTACACCTTC.

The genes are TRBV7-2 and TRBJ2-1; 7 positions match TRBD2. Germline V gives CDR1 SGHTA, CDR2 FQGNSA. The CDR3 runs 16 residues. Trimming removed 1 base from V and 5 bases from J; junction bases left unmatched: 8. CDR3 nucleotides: TGTGCCAGCAGCTTAGGTATGGGAGGGTTCGACAATGAGCAGTTCTTC. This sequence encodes CASSLGMGGFDNEQFF.

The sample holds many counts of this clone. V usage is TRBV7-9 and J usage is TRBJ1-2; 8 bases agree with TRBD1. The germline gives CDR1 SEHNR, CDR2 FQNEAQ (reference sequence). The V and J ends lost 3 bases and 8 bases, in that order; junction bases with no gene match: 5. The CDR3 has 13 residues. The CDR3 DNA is TGTGCCAGCAGCTTCACCGGACAGGGAGGCTACACCTTC. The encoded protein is CASSFTGQGGYTF.

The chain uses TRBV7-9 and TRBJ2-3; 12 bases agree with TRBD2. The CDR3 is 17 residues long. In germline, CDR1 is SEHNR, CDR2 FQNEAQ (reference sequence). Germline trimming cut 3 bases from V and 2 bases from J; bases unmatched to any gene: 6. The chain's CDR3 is CASSLGTSGGFTDTQYF. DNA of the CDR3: TGTGCCAGCAGCTTGGGAACTAGCGGGGGGTTCACAGATACGCAGTATTTT.

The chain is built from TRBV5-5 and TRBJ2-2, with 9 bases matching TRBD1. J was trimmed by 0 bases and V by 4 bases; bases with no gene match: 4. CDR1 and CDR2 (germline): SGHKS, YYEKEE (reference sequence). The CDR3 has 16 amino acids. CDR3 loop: CASSGTGPSNTGELFF. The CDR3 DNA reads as TGTGCCAGCAGCGGGACAGGGCCGTCGAACACCGGGGAGCTGTTTTTT.

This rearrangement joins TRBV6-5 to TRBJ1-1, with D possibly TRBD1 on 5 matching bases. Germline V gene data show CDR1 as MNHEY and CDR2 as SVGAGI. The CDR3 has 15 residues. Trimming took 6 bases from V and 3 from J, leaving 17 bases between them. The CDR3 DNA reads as TGTGCCAGCAGCCATCAGTCGGGGGGGGACACTGAAGCTTTCTTT. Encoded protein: CASSHQSGGDTEAFF.